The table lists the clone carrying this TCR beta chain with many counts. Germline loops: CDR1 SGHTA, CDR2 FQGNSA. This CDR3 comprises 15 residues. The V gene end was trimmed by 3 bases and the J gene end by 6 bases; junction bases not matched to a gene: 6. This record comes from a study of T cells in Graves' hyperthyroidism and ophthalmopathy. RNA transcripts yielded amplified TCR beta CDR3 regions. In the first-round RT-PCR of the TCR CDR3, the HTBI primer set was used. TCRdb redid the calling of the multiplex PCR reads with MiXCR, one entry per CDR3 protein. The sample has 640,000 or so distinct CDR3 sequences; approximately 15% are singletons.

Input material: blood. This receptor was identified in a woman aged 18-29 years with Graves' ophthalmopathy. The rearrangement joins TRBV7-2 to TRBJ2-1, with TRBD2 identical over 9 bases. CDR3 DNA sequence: TGTGCCAGCAGCTTTGGGACTAGCATCCTCAATGAGCAGTTCTTC. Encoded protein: CASSFGTSILNEQFF.